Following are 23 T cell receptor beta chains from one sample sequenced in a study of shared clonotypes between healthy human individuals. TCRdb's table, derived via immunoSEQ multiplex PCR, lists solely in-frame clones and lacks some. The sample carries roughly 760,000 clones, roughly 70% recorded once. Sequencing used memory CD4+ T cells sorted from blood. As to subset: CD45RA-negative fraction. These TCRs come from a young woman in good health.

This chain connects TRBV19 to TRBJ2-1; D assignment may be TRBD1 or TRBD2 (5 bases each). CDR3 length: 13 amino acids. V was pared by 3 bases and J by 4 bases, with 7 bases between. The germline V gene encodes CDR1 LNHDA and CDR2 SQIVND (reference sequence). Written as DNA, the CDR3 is TGTGCCAGTAGTATGGGACCATACAATGAGCAGTTCTTC. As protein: CASSMGPYNEQFF.

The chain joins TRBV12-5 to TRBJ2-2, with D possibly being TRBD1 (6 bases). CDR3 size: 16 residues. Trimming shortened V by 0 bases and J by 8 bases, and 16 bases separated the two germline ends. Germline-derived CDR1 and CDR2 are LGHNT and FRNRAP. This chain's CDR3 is CASGLVLDRLAGELFF. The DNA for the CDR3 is TGTGCTAGTGGTTTGGTACTCGACAGGCTGGCTGGGGAGCTGTTTTTT.

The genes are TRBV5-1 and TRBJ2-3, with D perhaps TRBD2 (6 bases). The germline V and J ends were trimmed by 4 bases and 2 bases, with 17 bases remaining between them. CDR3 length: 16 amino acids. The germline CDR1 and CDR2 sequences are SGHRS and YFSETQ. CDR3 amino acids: CASSPIGGGYTDTQYF. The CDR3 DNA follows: TGCGCCAGCAGCCCAATCGGGGGAGGATACACAGATACGCAGTATTTT.

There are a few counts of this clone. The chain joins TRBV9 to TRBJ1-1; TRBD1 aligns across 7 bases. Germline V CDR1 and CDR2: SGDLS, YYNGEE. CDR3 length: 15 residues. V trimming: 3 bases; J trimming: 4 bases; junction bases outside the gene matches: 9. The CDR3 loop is CASSGTGWAGTEAFF. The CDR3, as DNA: TGTGCCAGCAGCGGGACAGGTTGGGCTGGCACTGAAGCTTTCTTT.

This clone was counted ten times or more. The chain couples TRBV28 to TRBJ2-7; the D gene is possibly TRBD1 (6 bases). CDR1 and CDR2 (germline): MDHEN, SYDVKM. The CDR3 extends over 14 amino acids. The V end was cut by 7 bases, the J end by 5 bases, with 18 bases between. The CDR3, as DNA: TGTGCCAGCAAAGACCGGGGACAAACGAACGAGCAGTACTTC. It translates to CASKDRGQTNEQYF. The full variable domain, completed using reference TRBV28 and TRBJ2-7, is DVKVTQSSRYLVKRTGEKVFLECVQDMDHENMFWYRQDPGLGLRLIYFSYDVKMKEKGDIPEGYSVSREKKERFSLILESASTNQTSMYLCASKDRGQTNEQYFGPGTRLTVT.

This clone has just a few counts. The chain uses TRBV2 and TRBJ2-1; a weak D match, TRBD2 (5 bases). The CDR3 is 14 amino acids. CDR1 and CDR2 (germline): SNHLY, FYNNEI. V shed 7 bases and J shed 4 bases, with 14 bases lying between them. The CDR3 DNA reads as TGTGCCAGCAAGCTAGCCCCGGTGTACAATGAGCAGTTCTTC. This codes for CASKLAPVYNEQFF. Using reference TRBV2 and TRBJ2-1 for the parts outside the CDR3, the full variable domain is EPEVTQTPSHQVTQMGQEVILRCVPISNHLYFYWYRQILGQKVEFLVSFYNNEISEKSEIFDDQFSVERPDGSNFTLKIRSTKLEDSAMYFCASKLAPVYNEQFFGPGTRLTVL.

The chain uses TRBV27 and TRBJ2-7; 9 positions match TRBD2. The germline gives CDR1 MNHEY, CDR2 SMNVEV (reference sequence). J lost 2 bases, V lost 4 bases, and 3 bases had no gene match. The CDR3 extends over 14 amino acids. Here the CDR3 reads CASSYQRGAYEQYF. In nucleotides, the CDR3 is TGTGCCAGCAGTTACCAGCGGGGGGCCTACGAGCAGTACTTC.

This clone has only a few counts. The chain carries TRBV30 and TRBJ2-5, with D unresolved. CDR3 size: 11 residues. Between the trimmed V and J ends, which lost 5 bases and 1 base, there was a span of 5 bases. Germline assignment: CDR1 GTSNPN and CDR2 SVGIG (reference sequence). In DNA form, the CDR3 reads TGTGCCTGGTCGGGCCAAGAGACCCAGTACTTC. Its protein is CAWSGQETQYF.

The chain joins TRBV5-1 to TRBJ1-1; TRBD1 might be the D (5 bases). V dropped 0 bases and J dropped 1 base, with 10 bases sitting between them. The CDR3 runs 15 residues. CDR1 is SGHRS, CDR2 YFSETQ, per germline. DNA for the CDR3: TGCGCCAGCAGCTTGGAATCCGGGACGAACACTGAAGCTTTCTTT. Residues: CASSLESGTNTEAFF. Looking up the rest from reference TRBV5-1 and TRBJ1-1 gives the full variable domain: KAGVTQTPRYLIKTRGQQVTLSCSPISGHRSVSWYQQTPGQGLQFLFEYFSETQRNKGNFPGRFSGRQFSNSRSEMNVSTLELGDSALYLCASSLESGTNTEAFFGQGTRLTVV.

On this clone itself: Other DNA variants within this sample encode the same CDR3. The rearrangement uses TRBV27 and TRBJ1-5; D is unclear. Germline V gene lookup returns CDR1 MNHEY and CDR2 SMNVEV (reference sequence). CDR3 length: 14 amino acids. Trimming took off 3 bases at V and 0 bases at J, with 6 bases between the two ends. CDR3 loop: CASSLKYSNQPQHF. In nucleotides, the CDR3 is TGTGCCAGCAGTTTGAAGTATAGCAATCAGCCCCAGCATTTT.

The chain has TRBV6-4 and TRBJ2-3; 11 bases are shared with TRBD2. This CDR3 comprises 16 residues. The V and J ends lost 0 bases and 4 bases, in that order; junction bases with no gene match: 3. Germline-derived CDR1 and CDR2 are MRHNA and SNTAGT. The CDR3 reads CASSDSVAGGADTQYF. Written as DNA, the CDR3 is TGTGCCAGCAGTGACTCGGTAGCGGGAGGGGCAGATACGCAGTATTTT.

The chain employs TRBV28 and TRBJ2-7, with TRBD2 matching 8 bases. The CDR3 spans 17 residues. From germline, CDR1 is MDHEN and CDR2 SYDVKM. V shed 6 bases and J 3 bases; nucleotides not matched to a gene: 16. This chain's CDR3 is CASSPSGLGLANYEQYF. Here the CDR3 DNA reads TGTGCCAGCAGCCCCTCCGGGCTCGGACTAGCTAACTACGAGCAGTACTTC.

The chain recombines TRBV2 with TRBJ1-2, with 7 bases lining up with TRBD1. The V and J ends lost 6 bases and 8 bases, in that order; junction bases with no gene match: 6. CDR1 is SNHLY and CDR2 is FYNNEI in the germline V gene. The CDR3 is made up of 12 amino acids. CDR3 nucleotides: TGTGCCAGCAGAACAGGGGCGATAGGCTACACCTTC. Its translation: CASRTGAIGYTF.

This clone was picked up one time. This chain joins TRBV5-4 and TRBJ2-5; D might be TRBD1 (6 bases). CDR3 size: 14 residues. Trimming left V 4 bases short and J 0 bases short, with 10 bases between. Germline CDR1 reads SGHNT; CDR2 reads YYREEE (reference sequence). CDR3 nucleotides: TGTGCCAGCAGCACGTACAGGGACCAAGAGACCCAGTACTTC. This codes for CASSTYRDQETQYF.

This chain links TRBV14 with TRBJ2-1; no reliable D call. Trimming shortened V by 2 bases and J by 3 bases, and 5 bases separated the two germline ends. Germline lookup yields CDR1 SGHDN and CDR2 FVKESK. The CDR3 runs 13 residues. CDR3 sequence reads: CASSQQVYNEQFF. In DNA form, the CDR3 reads TGTGCCAGCAGCCAACAAGTCTACAATGAGCAGTTCTTC.

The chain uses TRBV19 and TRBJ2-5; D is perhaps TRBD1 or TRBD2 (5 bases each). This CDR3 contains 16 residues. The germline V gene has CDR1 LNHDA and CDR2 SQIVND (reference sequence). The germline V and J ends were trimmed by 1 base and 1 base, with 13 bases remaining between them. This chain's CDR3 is CASSIGGMRRQETQYF. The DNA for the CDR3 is TGTGCCAGTAGTATAGGGGGGATGAGACGCCAAGAGACCCAGTACTTC.

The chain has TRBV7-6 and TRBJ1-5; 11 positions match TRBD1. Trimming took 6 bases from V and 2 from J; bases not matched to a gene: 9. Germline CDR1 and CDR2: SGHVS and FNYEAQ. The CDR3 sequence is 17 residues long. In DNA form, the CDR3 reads TGTGCCAGCAGACGGACAGGGGGCGTCTGTCGCAATCAGCCCCAGCATTTT. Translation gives CASRRTGGVCRNQPQHF.

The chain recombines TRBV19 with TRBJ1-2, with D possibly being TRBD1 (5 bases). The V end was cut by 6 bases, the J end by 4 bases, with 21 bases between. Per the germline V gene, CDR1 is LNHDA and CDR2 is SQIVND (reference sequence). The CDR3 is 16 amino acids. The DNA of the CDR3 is TGTGCCAGTAGCGACATCCGGACCGTGGGGGGCTATGGCTACACCTTC. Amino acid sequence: CASSDIRTVGGYGYTF.

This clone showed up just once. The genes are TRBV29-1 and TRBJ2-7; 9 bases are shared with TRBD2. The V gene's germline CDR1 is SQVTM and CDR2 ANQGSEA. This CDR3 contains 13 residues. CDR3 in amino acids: CSASGRLTYEQYF. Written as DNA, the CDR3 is TGCAGTGCCAGCGGGAGGCTAACCTACGAGCAGTACTTC.

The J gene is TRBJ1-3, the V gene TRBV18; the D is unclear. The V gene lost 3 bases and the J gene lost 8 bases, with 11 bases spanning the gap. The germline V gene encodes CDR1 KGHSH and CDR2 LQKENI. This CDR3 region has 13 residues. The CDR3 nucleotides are TGTGCCAGCTCACCGGGGATAGAAGACACCATATATTTT. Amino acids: CASSPGIEDTIYF.

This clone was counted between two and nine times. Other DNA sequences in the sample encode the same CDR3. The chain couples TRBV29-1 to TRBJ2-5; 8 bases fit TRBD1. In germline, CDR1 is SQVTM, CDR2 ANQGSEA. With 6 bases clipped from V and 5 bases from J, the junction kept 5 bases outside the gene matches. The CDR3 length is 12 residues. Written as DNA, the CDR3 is TGCAGCGTAAGGACAGGGACCGAGACCCAGTACTTC. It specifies CSVRTGTETQYF.

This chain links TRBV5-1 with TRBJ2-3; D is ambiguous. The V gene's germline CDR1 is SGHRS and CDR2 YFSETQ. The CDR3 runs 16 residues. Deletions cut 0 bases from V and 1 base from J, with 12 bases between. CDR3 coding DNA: TGCGCCAGCAGCTTGGCCCCAGTTCGAGGCACAGATACGCAGTATTTT. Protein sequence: CASSLAPVRGTDTQYF.

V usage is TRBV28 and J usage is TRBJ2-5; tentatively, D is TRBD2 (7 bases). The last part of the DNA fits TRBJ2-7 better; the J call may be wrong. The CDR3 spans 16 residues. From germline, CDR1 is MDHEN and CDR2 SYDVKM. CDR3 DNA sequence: TGTGCCAGCAGTTTTCCGGGGGGCGGCCGGTCCTACGAGCAGTACTTC. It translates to CASSFPGGGRSYEQYF.